This T cell receptor (beta chain) was obtained from a study of identical twins. Via MiXCR, TCRdb re-called the 5' RACE reads, giving one row per CDR3 protein. The sample contains 350,000 or so distinct CDR3 sequences, around an eighth of which appear only once. This clonotype appeared many times. The CDR3 loop spans 14 amino acids. CDR1 and CDR2 (germline): MNHEY, SMNVEV (reference sequence). V was pared by 5 bases and J by 7 bases, with 17 bases between. This sample was also put to use in a study of yellow fever vaccine responses in identical twins.

Material for sequencing was CD8+ T cells sorted from blood. V and J are TRBV27 and TRBJ1-2, with D perhaps matching TRBD1 (6 bases). The TCR was taken from a woman aged 18-29 years in good health. For the CDR3, the DNA is TGTGCCAGCAGTCCGGGTCAGGGGTTCGGTGGCTACACCTTC. Protein sequence: CASSPGQGFGGYTF.